Listed below are T cell receptor beta chains from one sample, sequenced in a study of control samples from healthy donors and cancer patients. The method was immunoSEQ multiplex PCR; TCRdb's version includes in-frame clones alone and lacks a portion of them. Among roughly 51,000 clones, about 92% were seen once, and the ten largest hold around 1.4%. Sequencing input: PBMCs. The receptors here all came from a middle-aged man with colorectal cancer. Each CDR3 is given with its conserved first and last residue. A D gene is named only where the DNA matches it firmly. The size entry is marked missing in some rows and otherwise reads once, few, many or a size class.

j_call	v_call	d_call	clone_size	cdr3_aa	cdr3_nt
TRBJ2-1	TRBV6-1	NA	NA	CASSEGWKQFF	TGTGCCAGCAGTGAGGGTTGGAAGCAGTTCTTC
TRBJ2-2	TRBV7-9	TRBD2	once	CASSRGGGELFF	TGTGCCAGCAGCCGCGGGGGCGGGGAGCTGTTTTTT
TRBJ1-3	TRBV4-1	NA	NA	CASSQFGRHSGNTIYF	TGCGCCAGCAGCCAATTTGGACGGCACTCTGGAAACACCATATATTTT
TRBJ2-1	TRBV15	NA	few	CATRMNNEQFF	TGTGCCACCAGGATGAACAATGAGCAGTTCTTC
TRBJ1-1	TRBV19	NA	NA	CASSPSGHTEAFF	TGTGCCAGTAGTCCCTCGGGGCACACTGAAGCTTTCTTT
TRBJ1-5	TRBV10-2	NA	NA	CASSQGPNQPQHF	TGCGCCAGTTCCCAGGGTCCCAATCAGCCCCAGCATTTT
TRBJ1-1	TRBV11-3	TRBD1	NA	CASSLAPGQGRNTEAFF	TGTGCCAGCAGCTTAGCTCCGGGACAGGGGAGGAACACTGAAGCTTTCTTT
TRBJ1-1	TRBV7-8	TRBD1	NA	CASSSPGGGTRAAFF	TGTGCCAGCAGCTCACCAGGGGGCGGAACGAGGGCGGCTTTCTTT
TRBJ2-7	TRBV25-1	NA	few	CASKPGQAYEQYF	TGTGCCAGCAAGCCGGGACAAGCCTACGAGCAGTACTTC
TRBJ1-6	TRBV9	NA	NA	CASSPFAGVSMNSPLHF	TGTGCCAGCAGCCCCTTCGCCGGGGTTTCGATGAATTCACCCCTCCACTTT
TRBJ2-5	TRBV5-4	NA	NA	CASSLVSSQETQYF	TGTGCCAGCAGCTTGGTCTCCAGCCAAGAGACCCAGTACTTC
TRBJ2-7	TRBV7-2	TRBD2	NA	CASSLASGKGSYEQYF	TGTGCCAGCAGCTTAGCAAGCGGGAAAGGCTCCTACGAGCAGTACTTC
TRBJ1-1	TRBV12-5	NA	NA	CASGLSFNTEAFF	TGTGCTAGTGGTTTGAGCTTTAACACTGAAGCTTTCTTT
TRBJ2-7	TRBV5-1	NA	NA	CASSLELATGREQYF	TGCGCCAGCAGCTTGGAGTTGGCGACGGGGCGCGAGCAGTACTTC
TRBJ1-6	TRBV19	NA	NA	CASSIPGDGNSPLHF	TGTGCCAGTAGTATCCCAGGGGACGGGAATTCACCCCTCCACTTT
TRBJ2-7	TRBV2	TRBD1	once	CASKGPGGPYEQYF	TGTGCCAGCAAGGGTCCAGGGGGCCCCTACGAGCAGTACTTC
TRBJ2-7	TRBV9	NA	NA	CASSVGWDLNYEQYF	TGTGCCAGCAGCGTAGGATGGGACCTAAACTACGAGCAGTACTTC
TRBJ2-7	TRBV5-1	TRBD2	NA	CASSLDGEGPEQYF	TGCGCCAGCAGCTTGGATGGGGAGGGCCCCGAGCAGTACTTC
TRBJ2-3	TRBV7-3	NA	once	CASSPTVGETDTQYF	TGTGCCAGCAGCCCCACCGTGGGGGAAACAGATACGCAGTATTTT
TRBJ1-4	TRBV19	NA	NA	CASTPRSWGNEKLFF	TGTGCCAGTACTCCCCGGTCCTGGGGTAATGAAAAACTGTTTTTT
TRBJ1-5	TRBV27	NA	NA	CASSLGVGQPQHF	TGTGCCAGCAGCCTTGGAGTCGGTCAGCCCCAGCATTTT
TRBJ1-2	TRBV11-2	NA	NA	CASSSLGGYNGYTF	TGTGCCAGCAGCTCCCTGGGAGGATACAATGGCTACACCTTC
TRBJ2-5	TRBV2	TRBD2	NA	CASCDLAGAYQETQYF	TGTGCCAGCTGTGACCTAGCGGGAGCCTACCAAGAGACCCAGTACTTC
TRBJ2-3	TRBV4-1	NA	few	CASSQGLIGDNTQYF	TGCGCCAGCAGCCAAGGACTGATCGGGGATAATACGCAGTATTTT
TRBJ1-5	TRBV14	NA	NA	CASSHPNQPQHF	TGTGCCAGCAGCCACCCGAATCAGCCCCAGCATTTT
TRBJ2-7	TRBV6-2/TRBV6-3	TRBD2	NA	CASSSRLAGGAYEQYF	TGTGCCAGCAGCTCACGACTAGCGGGAGGGGCCTACGAGCAGTACTTC
TRBJ1-4	TRBV25-1	NA	NA	CASSEAVANEKLFF	TGTGCCAGCAGTGAGGCTGTAGCTAATGAAAAACTGTTTTTT
TRBJ1-5	TRBV11-2	NA	NA	CASSRGGVGQPQHF	TGTGCCAGCAGCCGCGGGGGGGTCGGTCAGCCCCAGCATTTT
TRBJ2-3	TRBV14	TRBD2	NA	CASSHRMTSGRIGDTQYF	TGTGCCAGCAGTCATAGAATGACTAGCGGGAGAATCGGAGATACGCAGTATTTT
TRBJ2-3	TRBV5-1	NA	once	CASSLGASFSTDTQYF	TGCGCCAGCAGCTTGGGTGCTAGCTTTAGCACAGATACGCAGTATTTT
TRBJ2-1	TRBV19	TRBD2	NA	CASSISQREPSYNEQFF	TGTGCCAGTAGTATTTCCCAGCGGGAGCCCTCCTACAATGAGCAGTTCTTC
TRBJ2-1	TRBV11-2	NA	NA	CASSLVLSEQFF	TGTGCCAGCAGCTTAGTGCTGAGTGAGCAGTTCTTC
TRBJ2-7	TRBV6-5	TRBD2	NA	CASSTGTIEQYF	TGTGCCAGCAGTACTGGGACTATCGAGCAGTACTTC
TRBJ2-7	TRBV3-1/TRBV3-2	TRBD2	NA	CASSQEQAGGLNYEQYF	TGTGCCAGCAGCCAAGAGCAAGCGGGAGGGCTTAATTACGAGCAGTACTTC
TRBJ2-1	TRBV7-9	NA	NA	CASSLGTYNEQFF	TGTGCCAGCAGCTTAGGGACCTACAATGAGCAGTTCTTC
TRBJ2-7	TRBV20-1	NA	NA	CSAREDYEQYF	TGCAGTGCTAGAGAGGACTACGAGCAGTACTTC
TRBJ2-1	TRBV12-3/TRBV12-4	NA	NA	CASRPAFNEQFF	TGTGCCAGCAGACCCGCTTTCAATGAGCAGTTCTTC
TRBJ1-5	TRBV19	TRBD1	NA	CASSIGVGTGSSGQPQHF	TGTGCCAGTAGTATAGGGGTGGGGACAGGGAGTAGTGGTCAGCCCCAGCATTTT
TRBJ1-5	TRBV7-9	NA	NA	CASSLEPSSHLSEAQHF	TGTGCCAGCAGCTTAGAGCCGAGCTCACACCTATCAGAGGCCCAGCATTTT
TRBJ2-7	TRBV5-1	NA	once	CASSSHGTGGREQYF	TGCGCCAGCAGCTCCCATGGGACTGGGGGCAGAGAGCAGTACTTC
TRBJ2-2	TRBV10-1	NA	NA	CASSEGLSNTGELFF	TGCGCCAGCAGCGAGGGCTTATCGAACACCGGGGAGCTGTTTTTT
TRBJ1-3	TRBV9	NA	NA	CASSAEGVAGNTIYF	TGTGCCAGCAGCGCAGAGGGGGTTGCTGGAAACACCATATATTTT
TRBJ1-2	TRBV7-8	NA	NA	CASSLGSFGYYTF	TGTGCCAGCAGCTTAGGTTCCTTTGGGTACTACACCTTC
TRBJ2-4	TRBV5-1	NA	NA	CASSLWEAGKNIQYF	TGCGCCAGCAGCTTGTGGGAGGCAGGCAAAAACATTCAGTACTTC
TRBJ2-1	TRBV15	NA	NA	CATSREESASVSYNEQFF	TGTGCCACCAGCAGAGAAGAATCTGCTAGCGTTTCCTACAATGAGCAGTTCTTC
TRBJ2-3	TRBV4-3	TRBD2	NA	CASSQDLAGKDTQYF	TGCGCCAGCAGCCAAGATTTAGCGGGCAAAGATACGCAGTATTTT
TRBJ1-1	TRBV7-2	NA	NA	CASSLGFSGGKGTEAFF	TGTGCCAGCAGCTTAGGGTTTTCGGGGGGGAAGGGCACTGAAGCTTTCTTT
TRBJ2-4	TRBV7-9	NA	NA	CASSIDYGKNIQYF	TGTGCCAGCAGTATAGACTATGGCAAAAACATTCAGTACTTC
TRBJ1-4	TRBV18	NA	NA	CASSPTGNEKLFF	TGTGCCAGCTCACCAACAGGGAATGAAAAACTGTTTTTT
TRBJ1-2	TRBV10-3	TRBD1	NA	CAIKETGGGYTF	TGTGCCATCAAGGAAACAGGGGGCGGCTACACCTTC
TRBJ2-1	TRBV5-1	NA	NA	CASRTAISQVQGEQFF	TGCGCCAGCAGGACTGCCATTTCCCAGGTCCAGGGTGAGCAGTTCTTC
TRBJ2-1	TRBV19	NA	few	CASSMVQGTSSYNEQFF	TGTGCCAGTAGTATGGTTCAGGGAACCAGCTCCTACAATGAGCAGTTCTTC
TRBJ2-1	TRBV30	NA	NA	CAWTVAVSYNEQFF	TGTGCCTGGACGGTTGCGGTTTCCTACAATGAGCAGTTCTTC
TRBJ2-7	TRBV6-1	NA	NA	CASSEWGTPSYEQYF	TGTGCCAGCAGTGAATGGGGGACCCCCTCCTACGAGCAGTACTTC
TRBJ2-1	TRBV10-1	NA	NA	CASSDYRDDVPNEQFF	TGCGCCAGCAGTGACTACCGGGACGACGTCCCAAATGAGCAGTTCTTC
TRBJ2-7	TRBV30	NA	NA	CAWSEVAVYEQYF	TGTGCCTGGAGTGAAGTGGCAGTCTACGAGCAGTACTTC
TRBJ1-6	TRBV2	NA	NA	CASSEFGGRTPGPLHF	TGTGCCAGCAGTGAGTTCGGCGGCAGAACCCCGGGACCCCTCCACTTT
TRBJ1-2	TRBV7-9	TRBD1	NA	CASSPGTGRNYGYTF	TGTGCCAGCAGCCCGGGGACAGGGAGGAACTATGGCTACACCTTC
TRBJ1-2	TRBV7-2	NA	once	CASSRHSGGYGYTF	TGTGCCAGCAGCCGTCATTCGGGGGGCTATGGCTACACCTTC
TRBJ1-2	TRBV5-6	NA	NA	CASSQSNSGEGYTF	TGTGCCAGCAGTCAAAGCAATTCAGGGGAAGGCTACACCTTC